The entry below gives a single T cell receptor (beta chain) sequence along with its context. The target antigen is unknown. It may be a read error: a sequence one base away is much more abundant. Using a J-beta primer mix together with a sample-barcoded 5' primer, a second PCR was run for about 6 to 11 cycles. Using its own MiXCR run on the 5' RACE reads, TCRdb lists one record per CDR3 protein. The profile shows about 1.4 million distinct CDR3 sequences, around 59% of them singletons. The CDR3 consists of 14 residues. Per the germline V gene, CDR1 is SGDLS and CDR2 is YYNGEE. V dropped 3 bases and J dropped 5; count of bases not matched to a gene: 2. This entry belongs to a study of blood T cells in healthy people across ages. Points from the study as a whole: Diversity was higher, and naive CD4+ cells more numerous, in long-lived donors than in aged donors.

Caucasian individuals from Russia who were healthy and aged roughly 6 to 100 acted as donors. This receptor was taken from a man aged 18 to 29 in good health. The sequencing input was blood. The genes are TRBV9 and TRBJ2-1; 10 nucleotides line up with TRBD2. The CDR3 reads CASSEGLANNEQFF. In DNA form, the CDR3 reads TGTGCCAGCAGCGAGGGACTAGCGAACAATGAGCAGTTCTTC.